The 3 T cell receptor beta chains presented below share a single source sample, sequenced in a study of beta chain features in type 1 diabetes (dated by TCRdb to between 2018 and 2020). Library preparation employed the immunoSEQ multiplex PCR assay. The High Capacity cDNA Reverse Transcription Kit was used to reverse transcribe all of the isolated RNA, meaning that expressed TCRB transcripts were what got sequenced. TCRdb took over this immuneACCESS table, retaining in-frame rearrangements with V and J assigned. Such tables are incomplete; in checked studies, under half of the missing clones stem from an unresolved V gene, and the remainder is unexplained. The sample table holds about 180,000 clones, of which around 13% were seen once. In total, the top ten clones hold less than 0.7% of the sample. Input material: central memory CD4+ T cells from blood. All receptors come from a woman between 18 and 29 years old in good health.

This clone was observed a handful of times. This chain joins TRBV5-6 and TRBJ2-7; TRBD2 matches 13 bases. The CDR3 spans 15 residues. CDR1 is SGHDT, CDR2 YYEEEE, per germline. The trim removed 4 bases at V and 7 bases at J, leaving 8 bases unmatched. The DNA for the CDR3 is TGTGCCAGCAGCCCACCTGGACTAGCGGGAGTAGAGCAGTACTTC. Translating gives CASSPPGLAGVEQYF.

This clone has more than one count but fewer than ten. The chain has TRBV28 and TRBJ1-1; D might be TRBD1 (5 bases). The CDR3 runs to 13 residues. In germline, CDR1 is MDHEN, CDR2 SYDVKM. The V end was cut by 6 bases, the J end by 6 bases, with 14 bases between. The chain's CDR3 is CASSIGGSPEAFF. The CDR3 DNA reads TGTGCCAGCAGCATCGGGGGTTCGCCTGAAGCTTTCTTT.

This clone was counted a few times. V usage is TRBV29-1 and J usage is TRBJ1-2, with 7 bases identical to TRBD1. The CDR3 has 14 amino acids. CDR1 SQVTM and CDR2 ANQGSEA come from the germline V gene. V lost 3 bases and J lost 7; bases outside the gene matches: 11. Here the CDR3 reads CSVEQQGTSGGYTF. DNA of the CDR3: TGCAGCGTTGAGCAACAGGGGACGTCGGGTGGCTACACCTTC.